One and the same sample provided the 22 T cell receptor beta chains below, sequenced in a study. TCRdb redid the calling of the RT-PCR reads with MiXCR, one entry per CDR3 protein. The data contain 550,000 to 750,000 distinct CDR3 sequences, 12% to 15% of them singletons. The sample comprised memory CD4+ T cells from blood. These receptors were collected from a female donor in good health, serving as a healthy control.

Many counts were recorded for this clonotype. CDR3 loop: CASSAYEPDTQYF. Written as DNA, the CDR3 is TGCGCCAGCAGCGCGTATGAGCCAGATACGCAGTATTTT. The chain uses TRBV5-1 and TRBJ2-3, with D hard to call. The length of the CDR3 is 13 residues. With 4 bases removed from V and 4 bases from J, the gap between germline ends came to 10 bases. Germline V lookup: CDR1 SGHRS, CDR2 YFSETQ.

This clonotype was detected a few times. The DNA is omitted, as the CDR3 cannot be located on it reliably, and the CDR3 follows TCRdb's listing. The chain employs TRBV20-1 and TRBJ2-3; TRBD1 is taken as the D call from the table, unchecked against the DNA. The CDR3 numbers 14 amino acids, ends counted. CDR1 is DFQATT, CDR2 SNEGSKA, per germline (reference sequence). CDR3 sequence reads: CSARVGTDTSRSIF.

This clonotype was picked up many times. J is TRBJ1-4 and V is TRBV29-1, with 8 bases aligning to TRBD1. Germline trimming cut 7 bases from V and 8 bases from J; bases unmatched to any gene: 6. This CDR3 comprises 12 residues. Germline V CDR1 and CDR2: SQVTM, ANQGSEA. The CDR3, as DNA: TGCAGCGCTGGACAGGGTTTCGAAAAACTGTTTTTT. This translates into CSAGQGFEKLFF.

This clonotype was found many times. The rearrangement joins TRBV29-1 to TRBJ1-3; D call uncertain. V was pared by 6 bases and J by 0 bases, with 6 bases between. In germline, CDR1 is SQVTM, CDR2 ANQGSEA. The CDR3 length is 12 residues. The CDR3: CSVLSSGNTIYF. The CDR3 DNA sequence: TGCAGCGTCCTTAGCTCTGGAAACACCATATATTTT.

There are a few counts of this clonotype. The rearrangement links TRBV20-1 to TRBJ2-1; TRBD2 aligns across 14 bases. CDR3 size: 15 residues. In germline, CDR1 is DFQATT, CDR2 SNEGSKA (reference sequence). J lost 5 bases, V lost 5 bases, and 5 bases had no gene match. CDR3 residues: CSAPTSGRDNNEQFF. The CDR3 nucleotides read TGCAGTGCTCCGACTAGCGGGAGGGATAACAATGAGCAGTTCTTC.

This clonotype was counted ten times or more. This chain connects TRBV29-1 to TRBJ1-2; D remains ambiguous. V was cut by 1 base and J by 6 bases, with 6 bases left in between. Per the germline V gene, CDR1 is SQVTM and CDR2 is ANQGSEA. The CDR3 runs to 11 residues. CDR3 amino acids: CSVEGVDGYTF. The CDR3 DNA reads TGCAGCGTTGAAGGCGTGGATGGCTACACCTTC.

This sequence joins TRBV28 and TRBJ1-2; TRBD1 might be the D (6 bases). V was clipped by 2 bases and J by 8 bases, with 18 bases between them. This CDR3 region has 15 residues. Germline CDR1 MDHEN, CDR2 SYDVKM. CDR3 nucleotide sequence: TGTGCCAGCAGTTTAAGTCGGGGGCAGGGGAACGGCTACACCTTC. Encoded protein: CASSLSRGQGNGYTF.

The gene calls are TRBV7-2 and TRBJ2-2; 7 bases agree with TRBD1. Germline V lookup: CDR1 SGHTA, CDR2 FQGNSA. Unmatched junction bases numbered 7, after V lost 4 bases and J lost 5 bases. This CDR3 has 15 residues. CDR3 region: CASSYLDRATGELFF. CDR3 nucleotide sequence: TGTGCCAGCAGCTACTTAGACAGGGCAACCGGGGAGCTGTTTTTT.

The V call is TRBV4-2, the J call TRBJ2-1; 9 nucleotides agree with TRBD2. Germline V gene lookup returns CDR1 LGHNA and CDR2 YNFKEQ. The CDR3 extends over 17 amino acids. The V gene end was trimmed by 4 bases and the J gene end by 3 bases; junction bases not matched to a gene: 10. The CDR3 reads CASSPTGLAENYNEQFF. As DNA, the CDR3 is TGTGCCAGCAGCCCTACGGGACTAGCTGAGAACTACAATGAGCAGTTCTTC.

Of note for this clonotype: The junction differs from germline at one of its ends, possibly a read error. The chain links TRBV5-1 to TRBJ2-2, with a tentative D call TRBD2 (5 bases). CDR3 size: 13 residues. Germline V gene lookup returns CDR1 SGHRS and CDR2 YFSETQ. The CDR3 DNA follows: TGCGCCAGCAGCTTGACAGTAACCGGGGAGCTGTGTTTT. Protein sequence: CASSLTVTGELCF.

In its sample, this clonotype was seen many times. The chain recombines TRBV20-1 with TRBJ2-3; D gene unclear. CDR1 DFQATT and CDR2 SNEGSKA come from the germline V gene (reference sequence). This CDR3 is 14 amino acids long. CDR3 in amino acids: CSKPQKDGTDTQYF. The CDR3 nucleotides are TGCAGCAAACCGCAAAAGGACGGCACAGATACGCAGTATTTT.

There are a few counts of this clonotype. The chain combines TRBV28 with TRBJ2-2; no definite D call. The CDR3 extends over 14 amino acids. Trimming removed 5 bases from V and 0 bases from J, with 7 bases in between. Germline loops: CDR1 MDHEN, CDR2 SYDVKM. The CDR3 sequence: CASSVGSNTGELFF. DNA for the CDR3: TGTGCCAGCAGTGTAGGGTCGAACACCGGGGAGCTGTTTTTT.

This clonotype was seen ten or more times. The gene calls are TRBV6-5 and TRBJ1-2, with 9 bases fitting TRBD1. The ends lost 4 bases at V and 4 bases at J; junction bases unmatched: 10. CDR3 length equals 16 residues. The germline gives CDR1 MNHEY, CDR2 SVGAGI. CDR3: CASSSGDGQGTYGYTF. For the CDR3, the DNA is TGTGCCAGCAGTTCGGGGGATGGACAGGGGACCTATGGCTACACCTTC.

The chain uses TRBV7-9 and TRBJ2-1, with no clear D. The CDR3 is made up of 14 amino acids. Germline CDR1 SEHNR, CDR2 FQNEAQ (reference sequence). The V and J ends lost 0 bases and 2 bases respectively, with 5 bases between them. The CDR3 reads CASSLAYPYNEQFF. For the CDR3, the DNA is TGTGCCAGCAGCTTAGCTTACCCCTACAATGAGCAGTTCTTC.

The V call is TRBV9, the J call TRBJ2-2; D unresolved. Trimming removed 2 bases at V and 4 bases at J, with 12 bases between. The CDR3 loop spans 15 amino acids. Germline lookup yields CDR1 SGDLS and CDR2 YYNGEE. The CDR3 DNA follows: TGTGCCAGCAGCGTTGGTCCCCGAGGCACCGGGGAGCTGTTTTTT. It yields the protein CASSVGPRGTGELFF. The complete variable domain, with remaining parts taken from reference TRBV9 and TRBJ2-2, reads DSGVTQTPKHLITATGQRVTLRCSPRSGDLSVYWYQQSLDQGLQFLIQYYNGEERAKGNILERFSAQQFPDLHSELNLSSLELGDSALYFCASSVGPRGTGELFFGEGSRLTVL.

There are many counts of this clonotype. In nucleotides, the CDR3 is TGCGCCAGCAGCTTGGAGGGACAGGGAGGAGAGACCCAGTACTTC. Residues: CASSLEGQGGETQYF. The rearrangement links TRBV5-1 to TRBJ2-5, with TRBD1 matching 9 bases. The germline V gene has CDR1 SGHRS and CDR2 YFSETQ. The trim removed 0 bases at V and 4 bases at J, leaving 4 bases unmatched. The CDR3 extends over 15 amino acids.

This clonotype was seen only a few times. A read error may produce the germline difference seen at one junction end. J is TRBJ2-5 and V is TRBV4-3; no clear D. Germline V lookup: CDR1 LGHNA, CDR2 YSLEER. This CDR3 has 15 residues. The CDR3 loop is CASIQEYSTQETQYF. CDR3 DNA: TGCGCCAGCATCCAAGAGTACAGCACCCAAGAGACCCAGTACTTC.

V gene TRBV25-1 combines with J gene TRBJ2-3; D gene ambiguous. This CDR3 region has 13 residues. The germline CDR1 and CDR2 sequences are MGHDK and SYGVNS. V was trimmed by 3 bases and J by 2 bases, leaving 6 bases between them. CDR3 loop: CASSDPYTDTQYF. The DNA for the CDR3 is TGTGCCAGCAGTGATCCTTACACAGATACGCAGTATTTT.

This chain uses TRBV5-1 with TRBJ2-7; 11 bases fit TRBD1. The CDR3 is 14 residues long. Germline lookup yields CDR1 SGHRS and CDR2 YFSETQ. With 1 base clipped from V and 5 bases from J, the junction kept 2 bases outside the gene matches. CDR3 region: CASSLRTGGDEQYF. The DNA of the CDR3 is TGCGCCAGCAGCTTGCGGACAGGGGGCGACGAGCAGTACTTC.

This chain connects TRBV7-2 to TRBJ1-2; 7 bases line up with TRBD1. The germline V gene has CDR1 SGHTA and CDR2 FQGNSA. The CDR3 runs to 13 residues. The V and J ends lost 5 bases and 6 bases, in that order; junction bases with no gene match: 6. In DNA form, the CDR3 reads TGTGCCAGCAGCCCGACTACAGGGGATGGCTACACCTTC. Translated, it gives CASSPTTGDGYTF.

This clonotype was detected many times. The chain has TRBV7-8 and TRBJ2-7; 7 nucleotides line up with TRBD2. CDR3 length: 15 residues. The V segment lost 1 base and the J segment 3 bases; nucleotides outside the gene matches: 6. CDR1 is SGHVS, CDR2 FQNEAQ, per germline. The CDR3 protein is CASSLVQLASYEQYF. The CDR3 DNA sequence: TGTGCCAGCAGCTTAGTACAACTAGCGAGCTACGAGCAGTACTTC.

This clonotype was observed at least ten times. The V call is TRBV4-2, the J call TRBJ2-3; possibly TRBD1 for D (6 bases). The V gene's germline CDR1 is LGHNA and CDR2 YNFKEQ. This CDR3 contains 16 residues. V lost 3 bases, J lost 1 base, and 14 bases lay in between. Written as DNA, the CDR3 is TGTGCCAGCAGCCAGGAGACAGAGGGGGGCACAGATACGCAGTATTTT. Its protein product is CASSQETEGGTDTQYF.